Sequencing of this T cell receptor (beta chain) was carried out in a study of blood T cells in healthy people across ages. CDR3 length equals 18 residues. Per germline, CDR1 MNHEY and CDR2 SMNVEV (reference sequence). This clonotype has a handful of counts. A second PCR of 7 to 11 cycles used a sample-barcoded 5' primer and a J-beta primer mix. A 12-random-nucleotide template-switch adaptor tagged each cDNA molecule. At least 2.5 million CDR3-containing paired-end reads were obtained per sample. TCRdb re-called the 5' RACE reads with MiXCR, one entry per CDR3 protein. The sample yields some 1.4 million distinct CDR3 sequences, 35% to 45% seen once.

This clonotype originated in a woman aged 18-35 years in good health. The sample consisted of blood. This sequence joins TRBV27 and TRBJ2-7, with 11 bases that match TRBD2. Near its end, the DNA agrees better with TRBJ2-5, so the J call may be wrong. The CDR3, as DNA: TGTGCCAGCAGTTTATTCGCCCCGCTAGCGGGAGGCCCTGGGACCCAGTACTTC. Protein: CASSLFAPLAGGPGTQYF.